The 3 T cell receptor beta chains presented below share a single source sample, sequenced in a study of T cell repertoires in cytomegalovirus infection. TCRdb re-derived calls from the reads in MiXCR, one entry per CDR3 protein. The data contain approximately 600,000 distinct CDR3 sequences, 40% of them singletons. These TCRs' antigens remain unknown. The source was cultured PBMCs, collected from culture after CMV antigen stimulation. Receptors were obtained from a human donor in good health (CMV status not recorded). Some clones in this sample may be carry-over from other donors' samples.

This rearrangement joins TRBV12-3 or TRBV12-4 to TRBJ2-3; D is uncertain. Trimming removed 8 bases from V and 0 bases from J, with 9 bases in between. The CDR3 spans 13 residues. The CDR3 protein is CASASTSTDTQYF. CDR3 coding DNA: TGTGCCAGCGCGAGTACTAGCACAGATACGCAGTATTTT.

Only a few counts were recorded for this clonotype. The chain joins TRBV7-2 to TRBJ2-7, with TRBD2 matching 11 bases. V trimming: 2 bases; J trimming: 6 bases; junction bases outside the gene matches: 15. The CDR3 length is 18 residues. Germline CDR1 reads SGHTA; CDR2 reads FQGNSA. The CDR3 DNA follows: TGTGCCAGCAGCTTATCCGCTAGCGGGAGGATTGGGGGGTTCGAGCAGTACTTC. Its protein product is CASSLSASGRIGGFEQYF. The variable domain in full, completed from reference TRBV7-2 and TRBJ2-7, reads GAGVSQSPSNKVTEKGKDVELRCDPISGHTALYWYRQSLGQGLEFLIYFQGNSAPDKSGLPSDRFSAERTGGSVSTLTIQRTQQEDSAVYLCASSLSASGRIGGFEQYFGPGTRLTVT.

This clonotype was recorded a few times. The rearrangement links TRBV10-3 to TRBJ2-3; possible D gene TRBD1, 5 bases. V lost 3 bases and J 1 base, leaving 5 bases between the germline ends. The CDR3 loop spans 13 amino acids. CDR1 ENHRY and CDR2 SYGVKD come from the germline V gene. The CDR3 spells CAISDRGTDTQYF. In DNA form, the CDR3 reads TGTGCCATCAGTGACAGGGGCACAGATACGCAGTATTTT.